This section outlines one T cell receptor (beta chain) sequence together with its context. These data come from a study of shared clonotypes between healthy human individuals. Profiling relied on immunoSEQ multiplex PCR, and the TCRdb table lists in-frame clones only, not all of them. The table lists under 850,000 clones, about 91% of them singletons. Cells designated naive CD8 were CD45RO-negative and were positively selected for CCR7, with terminally differentiated effector memory CD45RA+ cells excluded. CDR1 and CDR2 (germline): SGHVS, FNYEAQ. This CDR3 has 15 residues. Deletions cut 1 base from V and 0 bases from J, with 10 bases between.

The rearrangement joins TRBV7-6 to TRBJ2-7; no clear D. The TCR was taken from a man aged 25-45 years in good health. Sequencing was performed on naive CD8+ T cells sorted from blood. CDR3 coding DNA: TGTGCCAGCAGCTTAGATGCCAGCAGCTCCTACGAGCAGTACTTC. Protein: CASSLDASSSYEQYF. Combining the CDR3 with reference TRBV7-6 and TRBJ2-7 gives the whole variable domain GAGVSQSPRYKVTKRGQDVALRCDPISGHVSLYWYRQALGQGPEFLTYFNYEAQQDKSGLPNDRFSAERPEGSISTLTIQRTEQRDSAMYRCASSLDASSSYEQYFGPGTRLTVT.